These T cell receptor beta chains were read from a single sample in a study of draining lymph node invasion in breast cancer. TCRdb called the bulk RNA-seq reads again in MiXCR, with one record for every CDR3 protein. The sample includes about 3,100 distinct CDR3 sequences, approximately 50% of them seen just once. The specimen was sorted memory Tregs from a lymph node. These receptors all come from a female donor with luminal breast cancer. Both conserved end residues are part of each CDR3. The D gene is left open where the match is weak. A row's size may be missing; if present it is once, few, many or a size class.

TRBV7-9	few	TRBJ1-3	.	TGTGCCAGCAGCTTTAGGCGCCCTTCCTCTGGAAACACCATATATTTT	CASSFRRPSSGNTIYF
TRBV5-1	few	TRBJ1-1	.	TGCGCCAGCAGCCGGGCATCGTGGGACACTGAAGCTTTCTTT	CASSRASWDTEAFF
TRBV4-1	.	TRBJ2-1	TRBD2	TGCGCCAGCAGCTTCGGACTAGCGGGAGAATCGAGCTCCTACAATGAGCAGTTCTTC	CASSFGLAGESSSYNEQFF
TRBV5-4	.	TRBJ2-2	.	TGTGCCAGCAGTACGGACAGAACTAACACCGGGGAGCTGTTTTTT	CASSTDRTNTGELFF
TRBV20-1	.	TRBJ1-1	.	TGCAGTGCCTTTAGGTTCGACATTAAGAACACTGAAGCTTTCTTT	CSAFRFDIKNTEAFF
TRBV19	.	TRBJ1-3	.	TGTGCCAGTAGTATAGGTACCGGAAACACCATATATTTT	CASSIGTGNTIYF
TRBV19	.	TRBJ1-5	TRBD1	TGTGCCAGTGGACAGGGGCCTCATAGCAATCAGCCCCAGCATTTT	CASGQGPHSNQPQHF
TRBV5-1	.	TRBJ2-3	TRBD2	TGCGCCAGCAGAAGTCTAGCGGGAGTAGATACGCAGTATTTT	CASRSLAGVDTQYF
TRBV2	.	TRBJ1-2	.	TGTGCCAGCAGGGGAACTAGGCTCGGTGCGAGAGGCTACACCTTC	CASRGTRLGARGYTF
TRBV12-3/TRBV12-4	.	TRBJ1-1	.	TGTGCCAGCAGCCCCAGTGTCGCTTACACTGAAGCTTTCTTT	CASSPSVAYTEAFF
TRBV3-1	.	TRBJ2-5	.	TGTGCCAGCAGCCAAGGGGGGGCAGGGACCCAGTACTTC	CASSQGGAGTQYF
TRBV19	.	TRBJ1-2	.	TGTGCCAGTAGTCCGGGCCGCGGGGGCTACACCTTC	CASSPGRGGYTF
TRBV3-1	few	TRBJ2-3	.	TGTGCCAGCAGCCAAGATCGAGATACGCAGTATTTT	CASSQDRDTQYF
TRBV30	few	TRBJ1-5	.	TGTGCCTGGAGTGCCGGAATGACGGGCAATCAGCCCCAGCATTTT	CAWSAGMTGNQPQHF
TRBV11-2	.	TRBJ1-1	.	TGTGCCAGCAGTCCCCTGATGTTGAGGCCGAATACTGAAGCTTTCTTT	CASSPLMLRPNTEAFF
TRBV11-2	.	TRBJ1-1	.	TGTGCCAGCAGCTTGGCGGGGGCCACTGAAGCTTTCTTT	CASSLAGATEAFF
TRBV7-2	.	TRBJ2-6	TRBD2	TGTGCCAGCAGCCCTTATTGGACTAGCCTTTCCTCTGGGGCCAACGTCCTGACTTTC	CASSPYWTSLSSGANVLTF
TRBV28	.	TRBJ1-1	TRBD1	TGTGCCAGCAGTCTGACAGGGGGCATCGAAGCTTTCTTT	CASSLTGGIEAFF